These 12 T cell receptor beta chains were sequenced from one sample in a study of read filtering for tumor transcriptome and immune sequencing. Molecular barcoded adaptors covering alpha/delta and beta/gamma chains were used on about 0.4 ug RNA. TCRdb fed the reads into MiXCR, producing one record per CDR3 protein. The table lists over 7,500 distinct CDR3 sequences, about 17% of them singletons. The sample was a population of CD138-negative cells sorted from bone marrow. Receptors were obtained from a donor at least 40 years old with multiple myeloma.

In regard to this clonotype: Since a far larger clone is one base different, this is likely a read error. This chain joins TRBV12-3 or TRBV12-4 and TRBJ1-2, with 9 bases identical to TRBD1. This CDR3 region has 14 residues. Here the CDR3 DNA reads TGTGCCAGCAGTTTAGAGGGACAGGGATATGACTACACCTTC. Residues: CASSLEGQGYDYTF.

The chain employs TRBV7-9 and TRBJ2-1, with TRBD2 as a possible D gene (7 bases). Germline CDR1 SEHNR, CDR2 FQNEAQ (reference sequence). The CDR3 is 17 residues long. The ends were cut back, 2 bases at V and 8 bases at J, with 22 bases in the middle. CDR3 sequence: CASSLRVGAGAPDEQFF. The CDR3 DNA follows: TGTGCCAGCAGCTTAAGGGTGGGCGCGGGGGCCCCCGATGAGCAGTTCTTC.

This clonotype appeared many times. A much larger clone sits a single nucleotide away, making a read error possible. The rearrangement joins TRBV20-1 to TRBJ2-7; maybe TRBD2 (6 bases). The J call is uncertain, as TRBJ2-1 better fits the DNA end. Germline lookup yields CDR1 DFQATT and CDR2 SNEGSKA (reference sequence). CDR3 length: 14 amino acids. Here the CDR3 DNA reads TGCAGTGCTAGGGACCGGGACTCCTTTCTCGAGCAGTTCTTC. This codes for CSARDRDSFLEQFF.

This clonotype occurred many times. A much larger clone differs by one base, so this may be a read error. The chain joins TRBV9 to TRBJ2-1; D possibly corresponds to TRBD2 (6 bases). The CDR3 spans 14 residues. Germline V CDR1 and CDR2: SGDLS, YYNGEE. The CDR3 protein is CASSAGTSYKEQFF. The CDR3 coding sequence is TGTGCCAGCAGCGCTGGGACTTCCTACAAGGAGCAGTTCTTC.

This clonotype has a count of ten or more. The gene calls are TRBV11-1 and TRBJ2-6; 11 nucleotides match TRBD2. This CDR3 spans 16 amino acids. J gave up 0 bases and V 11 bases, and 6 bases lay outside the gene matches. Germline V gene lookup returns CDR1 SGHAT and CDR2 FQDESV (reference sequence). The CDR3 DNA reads TGTGCCCACGGGACTAGCGGTGTCTCTGGGGCCAACGTCCTGACTTTC. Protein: CAHGTSGVSGANVLTF.

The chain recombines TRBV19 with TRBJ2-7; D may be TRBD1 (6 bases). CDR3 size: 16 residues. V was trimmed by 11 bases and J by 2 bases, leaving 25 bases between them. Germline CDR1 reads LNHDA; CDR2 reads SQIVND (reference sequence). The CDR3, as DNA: TGTGCCGGTATTATTACAGGGTACCCCCGGACCTACGAGCAGTACTTC. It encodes CAGIITGYPRTYEQYF.

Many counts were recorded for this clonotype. The CDR3 DNA reads as TGTGCCAGCGGGAGCAACACTGAAGCTTTCTTT. It translates to CASGSNTEAFF. V usage is TRBV2 and J usage is TRBJ1-1; D gene ambiguous. Trimming took off 8 bases at V and 2 bases at J, with 6 bases between the two ends. The CDR3 loop spans 11 amino acids. Germline V gene lookup returns CDR1 SNHLY and CDR2 FYNNEI.

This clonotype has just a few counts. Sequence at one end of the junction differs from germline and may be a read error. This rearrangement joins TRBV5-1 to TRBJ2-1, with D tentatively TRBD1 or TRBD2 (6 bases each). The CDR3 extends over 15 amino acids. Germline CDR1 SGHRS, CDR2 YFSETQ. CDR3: CASSLLGGLCNERFF. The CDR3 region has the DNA TGCGCCAGCAGCTTGCTGGGGGGCCTCTGCAATGAGCGGTTCTTC.

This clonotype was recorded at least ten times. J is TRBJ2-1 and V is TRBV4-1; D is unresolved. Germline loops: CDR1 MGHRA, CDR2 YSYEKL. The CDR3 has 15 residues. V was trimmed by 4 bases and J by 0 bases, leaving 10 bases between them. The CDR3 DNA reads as TGCGCCAGCAGCCTAACTATAAGCTCCTACAATGAGCAGTTCTTC. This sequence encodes CASSLTISSYNEQFF.

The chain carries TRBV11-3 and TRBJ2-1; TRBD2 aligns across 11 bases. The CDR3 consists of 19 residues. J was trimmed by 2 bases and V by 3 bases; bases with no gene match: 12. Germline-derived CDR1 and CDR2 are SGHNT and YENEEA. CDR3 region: CASSLRPLAGGRAYNEQFF. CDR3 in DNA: TGTGCCAGCAGCTTGAGGCCTCTAGCGGGAGGACGGGCCTACAATGAGCAGTTCTTC.

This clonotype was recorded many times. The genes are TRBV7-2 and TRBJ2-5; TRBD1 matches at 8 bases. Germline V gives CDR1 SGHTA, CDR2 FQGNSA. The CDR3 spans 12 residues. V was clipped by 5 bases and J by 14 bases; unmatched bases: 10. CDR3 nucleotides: TGTGCCAGCAGCCGACAGGGGAGGCCTGTATACTTC. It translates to CASSRQGRPVYF.

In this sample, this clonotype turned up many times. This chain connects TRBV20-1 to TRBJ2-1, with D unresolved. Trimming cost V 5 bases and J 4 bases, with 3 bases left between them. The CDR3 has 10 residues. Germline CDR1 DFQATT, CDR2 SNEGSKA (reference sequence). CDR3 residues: CSAPYNEQFF. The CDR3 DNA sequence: TGCAGTGCTCCGTACAATGAGCAGTTCTTC.